The clone carrying this T cell receptor (beta chain) was seen ten or more times. The target antigen is unknown. Two oligonucleotides, mixed equimolar, formed the beta constant-region primer covering TRBC1 and TRBC2. TCRdb recomputed calls from the UMI-ligation and nested PCR reads with MiXCR, one row per CDR3 protein. The top ten clones hold around 1.6% of a sample with about 90,000 distinct CDR3 sequences, 5.5% to 8.5% of them seen once. This sample stems from a study of naive and memory T cell subsets. Points from the study as a whole: RNA-based TCR counts may shift with T cell activation and differentiation.

The CDR3 runs to 14 residues. The germline V and J ends were trimmed by 5 bases and 6 bases, with 14 bases remaining between them. From germline, CDR1 is MDHEN and CDR2 SYDVKM. This chain joins TRBV28 and TRBJ1-5; D call uncertain. The sequence derives from a human donor in good health. The material sequenced was central memory CD4+ T cells from blood. CDR3 nucleotide sequence: TGTGCCAGCAGTCCGAAACTAGGGAGTCAGCCCCAGCATTTT. It codes for CASSPKLGSQPQHF.